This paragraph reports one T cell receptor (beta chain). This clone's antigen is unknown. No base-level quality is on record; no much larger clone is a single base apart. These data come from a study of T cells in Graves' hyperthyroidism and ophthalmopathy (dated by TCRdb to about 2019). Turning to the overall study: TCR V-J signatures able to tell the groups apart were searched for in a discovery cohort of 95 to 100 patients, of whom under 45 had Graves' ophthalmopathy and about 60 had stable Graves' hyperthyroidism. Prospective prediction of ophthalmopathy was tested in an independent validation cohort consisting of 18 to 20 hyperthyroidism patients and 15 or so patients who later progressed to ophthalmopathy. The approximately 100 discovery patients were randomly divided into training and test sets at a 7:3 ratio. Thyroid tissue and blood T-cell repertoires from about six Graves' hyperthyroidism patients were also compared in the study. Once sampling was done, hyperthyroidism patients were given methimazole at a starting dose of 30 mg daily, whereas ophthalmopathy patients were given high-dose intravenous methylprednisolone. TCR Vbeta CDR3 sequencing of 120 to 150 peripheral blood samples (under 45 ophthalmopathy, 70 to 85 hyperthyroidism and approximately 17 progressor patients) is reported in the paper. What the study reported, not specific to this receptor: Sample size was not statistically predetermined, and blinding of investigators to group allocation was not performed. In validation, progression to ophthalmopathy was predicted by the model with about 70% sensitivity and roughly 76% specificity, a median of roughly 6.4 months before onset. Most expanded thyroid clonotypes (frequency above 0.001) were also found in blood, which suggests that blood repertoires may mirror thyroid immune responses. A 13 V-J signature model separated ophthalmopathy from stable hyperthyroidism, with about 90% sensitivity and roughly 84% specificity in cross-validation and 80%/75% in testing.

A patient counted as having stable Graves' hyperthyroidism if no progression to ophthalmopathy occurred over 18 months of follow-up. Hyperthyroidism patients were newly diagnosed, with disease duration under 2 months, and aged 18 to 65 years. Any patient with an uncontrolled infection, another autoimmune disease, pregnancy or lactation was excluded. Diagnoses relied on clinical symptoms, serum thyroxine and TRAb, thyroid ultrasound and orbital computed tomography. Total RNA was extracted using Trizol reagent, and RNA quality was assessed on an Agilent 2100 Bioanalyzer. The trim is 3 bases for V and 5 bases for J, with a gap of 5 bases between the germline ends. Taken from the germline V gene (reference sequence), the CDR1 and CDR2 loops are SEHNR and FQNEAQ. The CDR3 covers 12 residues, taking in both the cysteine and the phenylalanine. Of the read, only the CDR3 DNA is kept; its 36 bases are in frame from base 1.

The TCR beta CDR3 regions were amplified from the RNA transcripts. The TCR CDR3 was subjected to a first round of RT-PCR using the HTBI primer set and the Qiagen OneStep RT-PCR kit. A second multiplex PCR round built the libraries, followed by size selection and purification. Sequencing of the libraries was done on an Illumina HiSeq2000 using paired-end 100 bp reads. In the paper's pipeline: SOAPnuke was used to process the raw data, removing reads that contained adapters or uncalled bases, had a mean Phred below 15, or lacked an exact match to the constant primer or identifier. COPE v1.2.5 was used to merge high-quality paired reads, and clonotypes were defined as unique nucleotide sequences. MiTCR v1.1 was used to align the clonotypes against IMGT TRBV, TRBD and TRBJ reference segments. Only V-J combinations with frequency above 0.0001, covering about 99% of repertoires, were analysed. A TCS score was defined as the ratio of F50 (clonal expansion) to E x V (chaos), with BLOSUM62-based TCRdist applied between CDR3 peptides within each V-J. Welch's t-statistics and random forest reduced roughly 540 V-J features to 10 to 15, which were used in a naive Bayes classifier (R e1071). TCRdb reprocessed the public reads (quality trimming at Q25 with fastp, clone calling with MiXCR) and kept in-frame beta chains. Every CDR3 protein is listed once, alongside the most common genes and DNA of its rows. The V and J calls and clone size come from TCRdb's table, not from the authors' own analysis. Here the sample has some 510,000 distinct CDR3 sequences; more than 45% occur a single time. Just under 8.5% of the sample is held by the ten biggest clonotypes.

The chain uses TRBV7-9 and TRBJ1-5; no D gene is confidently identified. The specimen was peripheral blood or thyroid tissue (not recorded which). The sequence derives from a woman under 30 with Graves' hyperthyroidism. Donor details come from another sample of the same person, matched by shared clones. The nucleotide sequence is TGTGCCAGCAGCTTGATGGATCAGCCCCAGCATTTT. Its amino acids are CASSLMDQPQHF.